Each of the 16 T cell receptor beta chains below was sequenced from the same sample in a study of cytomegalovirus exposure and HLA in healthy donors. PCR employed 60 Vbeta and 13 Jbeta primers. The table came from immunoSEQ multiplex PCR; TCRdb's copy has only in-frame clones and leaves some out. With around 130,000 clones in the sample, the ten largest clones hold around 1.5%. The specimen was PBMCs. These receptors all come from a woman in her thirties or forties in good health and CMV-seronegative.

This chain uses TRBV12-5 with TRBJ1-2; D is unclear. Germline values: CDR1 LGHNT, CDR2 FRNRAP. The CDR3 runs 13 residues. Trimming stripped 3 bases from V and 4 bases from J, with 9 bases between. CDR3 region: CASGLGGSYGYTF. As DNA, the CDR3 is TGTGCTAGTGGTTTAGGAGGAAGCTATGGCTACACCTTC.

The chain uses TRBV7-2 and TRBJ2-7; tentative D call: TRBD2 (6 bases). V was pared by 3 bases and J by 1 base, with 16 bases between. Germline CDR1 is SGHTA and CDR2 is FQGNSA. The CDR3 runs to 16 residues. The CDR3 DNA reads TGTGCCAGCAGCTTGAGCGGGCTTGACTCTTCCTACGAGCAGTACTTC. It is translated as CASSLSGLDSSYEQYF.

J is TRBJ2-1 and V is TRBV7-3; D possibly corresponds to TRBD2 (6 bases). The CDR3 has 14 residues. The germline V gene encodes CDR1 SGHTA and CDR2 FQGTGA. The V and J ends lost 5 bases and 8 bases respectively, with 16 bases between them. The CDR3 coding sequence is TGTGCCAGCAGCCACCAGGGAGGAGGGGATGAGCAGTTCTTC. Translation gives CASSHQGGGDEQFF.

Here the CDR3 reads CASSLTGFSGNTIYF. The CDR3 DNA sequence: TGTGCCAGCAGCTTAACGGGGTTCTCTGGAAACACCATATATTTT. This chain joins TRBV7-2 and TRBJ1-3; D remains unclear. V lost 2 bases, J lost 0 bases, and 8 bases lay in between. Germline V CDR1 and CDR2: SGHTA, FQGNSA. The CDR3 extends over 15 amino acids.

The rearrangement joins TRBV19 to TRBJ1-2, with D perhaps matching TRBD1 (6 bases). The CDR3 extends over 13 amino acids. CDR1 is LNHDA, CDR2 SQIVND, per germline (reference sequence). V lost 6 bases, J lost 8 bases, and 16 bases lay in between. In DNA, the CDR3 is TGTGCCAGTAGAGGGGGGGGGCGATCGGGCTACACCTTC. Protein sequence: CASRGGGRSGYTF.

The V gene is TRBV18, the J gene TRBJ2-3; tentatively, D is TRBD2 (6 bases). The CDR3 consists of 16 residues. Germline V gene sequence: CDR1 KGHSH, CDR2 LQKENI. Trimming removed 3 bases from V and 0 bases from J, with 13 bases in between. The CDR3 region is CASSPPAGWSTDTQYF. The CDR3 DNA reads TGTGCCAGCTCACCTCCGGCGGGGTGGAGCACAGATACGCAGTATTTT.

The CDR3 reads CASREGTDNEQFF. The CDR3 DNA reads TGTGCCAGCAGGGAAGGAACAGACAATGAGCAGTTCTTC. The rearrangement links TRBV5-4 to TRBJ2-1; D remains unclear. Germline V gene lookup returns CDR1 SGHNT and CDR2 YYREEE (reference sequence). The CDR3 consists of 13 residues. Trimming took off 5 bases at V and 5 bases at J, with 11 bases between the two ends.

The genes are TRBV27 and TRBJ2-4; D remains ambiguous. CDR1 is MNHEY, CDR2 SMNVEV, per germline (reference sequence). This CDR3 is built from 13 residues. V lost 6 bases and J 0 bases, leaving 6 bases between the germline ends. The CDR3 nucleotides read TGTGCCAGCAGACAGATAGCCAAAAACATTCAGTACTTC. Translating it yields CASRQIAKNIQYF.

The V gene is TRBV28, the J gene TRBJ2-7; 7 nucleotides agree with TRBD1. This CDR3 has 14 residues. The germline gives CDR1 MDHEN, CDR2 SYDVKM. Trimming removed 6 bases from V and 3 bases from J; junction bases left unmatched: 8. The CDR3 region is CASSDRANGYEQYV. Here the CDR3 DNA reads TGTGCCAGCAGCGACAGGGCAAATGGCTACGAGCAGTACGTC.

The chain couples TRBV10-3 to TRBJ1-2; no definite D call. V lost 0 bases to trimming and J lost 7 bases, with 12 bases between them. This CDR3 region has 14 residues. Germline loops: CDR1 ENHRY, CDR2 SYGVKD. CDR3 amino acids: CAISESEAVSGYTF. The CDR3 region has the DNA TGTGCCATCAGTGAGTCGGAGGCCGTGAGTGGCTACACCTTC.

The chain is built from TRBV5-4 and TRBJ1-2; D gene uncertain. This CDR3 has 13 residues. V lost 1 base, J lost 4 bases, and 8 bases lay in between. Germline values: CDR1 SGHNT, CDR2 YYREEE (reference sequence). CDR3 sequence: CASSLRGPYGYTF. CDR3 in DNA: TGTGCCAGCAGCTTGCGGGGTCCCTATGGCTACACCTTC.

The J gene is TRBJ2-2, the V gene TRBV10-3; D unclear. Deletions cut 4 bases from V and 5 bases from J, with 8 bases between. This CDR3 is built from 13 residues. CDR1 ENHRY and CDR2 SYGVKD come from the germline V gene. CDR3 loop: CAISGEQTGELFF. In DNA, the CDR3 is TGTGCCATCAGTGGTGAGCAAACCGGGGAGCTGTTTTTT.

This chain links TRBV9 with TRBJ2-5, with 9 bases lining up with TRBD1. The V and J ends lost 0 bases and 4 bases, in that order; junction bases with no gene match: 4. Germline V lookup: CDR1 SGDLS, CDR2 YYNGEE. The CDR3 spans 15 residues. CDR3 bases: TGTGCCAGCAGCGTAGTGGGACAGGGAGGAGAGACCCAGTACTTC. This gives the protein CASSVVGQGGETQYF.

This chain joins TRBV27 and TRBJ1-6; no reliable D call. The germline gives CDR1 MNHEY, CDR2 SMNVEV (reference sequence). The CDR3 has 12 amino acids. V dropped 8 bases and J dropped 13 bases, with 15 bases sitting between them. CDR3 region: CASFTDPGPLHF. The CDR3 DNA follows: TGTGCCAGCTTTACCGATCCAGGTCCCCTCCACTTT.

V usage is TRBV27 and J usage is TRBJ2-1, with D possibly matching TRBD2 (6 bases). CDR3 length: 14 amino acids. Looked up from germline, CDR1 is MNHEY and CDR2 is SMNVEV (reference sequence). Trimming stripped 0 bases from V and 9 bases from J, with 12 bases between. The CDR3 sequence is CASSLSRSGGEQFF. The CDR3 DNA sequence: TGTGCCAGCAGTTTATCACGTTCCGGGGGTGAGCAGTTCTTC.

The gene calls are TRBV19 and TRBJ2-7, with D maybe TRBD1 (5 bases). This CDR3 is built from 14 residues. The germline CDR1 and CDR2 sequences are LNHDA and SQIVND (reference sequence). The germline V and J ends were trimmed by 1 base and 2 bases, with 9 bases remaining between them. CDR3 nucleotides: TGTGCCAGTAGTATAGGGGGCAGCACCTACGAGCAGTACTTC. Protein: CASSIGGSTYEQYF.